This T cell receptor beta chain was found in a study of blood T cells in healthy people across ages. With a J-beta primer mix and a sample-barcoded 5' primer, a second PCR ran roughly 7 to 11 cycles. Samples each returned at least 2.5 million CDR3-containing paired-end reads. Each CDR3 protein is one row after TCRdb ran MiXCR on the 5' RACE reads. The data contain fewer than 2,000,000 distinct CDR3 sequences, roughly a third of them singletons. Peripheral blood from each donor was collected in a volume of roughly 9.2 milliliters. The study's findings and limits: Both higher diversity and more naive CD4+ cells marked long-lived donors when set against aged donors. Since the PBMCs were unsorted, naive and antigen-experienced cells could not be conclusively compared.

V gave up 1 base and J gave up 4 bases, with 11 bases separating them. CDR1 is SGHVS, CDR2 FQNEAQ, per germline. The CDR3 length is 16 residues. Concerning this clonotype: Its antigen is currently unknown.

The specimen was blood. The chain joins TRBV7-8 to TRBJ1-6; D perhaps matches TRBD1 (5 bases). The sequence came from a woman aged 25-40 years in good health. For the CDR3, the DNA is TGTGCCAGCAGCTTAGGATCAGGGTTGTATAATTCACCCCTCCACTTT. It translates to CASSLGSGLYNSPLHF.